This TCR beta chain was sequenced in a study of blood T cell repertoires in COVID-19. V lost 6 bases and J 5 bases, leaving 19 bases between the germline ends. Looked up from germline, CDR1 is SGHAT and CDR2 is FQNNGV. CDR3 size: 16 residues. Generated by immunoSEQ multiplex PCR, the TCRdb table keeps only in-frame clones and is missing some. The sample lists about 180,000 clones, 83% occurring once. This chain uses TRBV11-2 with TRBJ2-2; D possibly corresponds to TRBD2 (7 bases). Source material: peripheral blood. The clonotype comes from a woman in her 70s with COVID-19, enrolled during active disease. CDR3 loop: CASSFSGKTGTGELFF. Written as DNA, the CDR3 is TGTGCCAGCAGTTTCAGCGGGAAAACAGGGACCGGGGAGCTGTTTTTT.